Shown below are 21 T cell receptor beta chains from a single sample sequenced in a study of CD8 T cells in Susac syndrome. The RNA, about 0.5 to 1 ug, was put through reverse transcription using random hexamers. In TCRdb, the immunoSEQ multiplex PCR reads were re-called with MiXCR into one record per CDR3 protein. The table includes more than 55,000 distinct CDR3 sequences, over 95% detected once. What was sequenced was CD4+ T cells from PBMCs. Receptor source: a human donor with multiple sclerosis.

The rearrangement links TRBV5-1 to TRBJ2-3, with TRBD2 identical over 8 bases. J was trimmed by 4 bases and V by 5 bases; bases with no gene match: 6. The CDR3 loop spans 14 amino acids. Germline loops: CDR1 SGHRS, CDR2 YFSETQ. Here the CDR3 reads CASRTDGGADTQYF. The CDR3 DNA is TGCGCCAGCAGAACGGACGGGGGGGCAGATACGCAGTATTTT.

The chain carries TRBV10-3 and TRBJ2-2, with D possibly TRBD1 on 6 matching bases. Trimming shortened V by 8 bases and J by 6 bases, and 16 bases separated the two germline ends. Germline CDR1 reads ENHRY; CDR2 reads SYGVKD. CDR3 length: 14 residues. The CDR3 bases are TGTGCCATCGGGCTTGCAGGGGATCCCGGGGAGCTGTTTTTT. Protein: CAIGLAGDPGELFF.

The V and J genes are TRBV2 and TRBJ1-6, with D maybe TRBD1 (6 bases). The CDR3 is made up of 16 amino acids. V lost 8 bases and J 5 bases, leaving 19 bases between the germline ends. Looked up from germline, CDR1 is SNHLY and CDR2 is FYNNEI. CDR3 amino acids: CASYKGWDTHNSPLHF. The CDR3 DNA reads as TGTGCCAGCTATAAGGGATGGGACACCCATAATTCACCCCTCCACTTT. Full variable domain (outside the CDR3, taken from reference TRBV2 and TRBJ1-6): EPEVTQTPSHQVTQMGQEVILRCVPISNHLYFYWYRQILGQKVEFLVSFYNNEISEKSEIFDDQFSVERPDGSNFTLKIRSTKLEDSAMYFCASYKGWDTHNSPLHFGNGTRLTVT.

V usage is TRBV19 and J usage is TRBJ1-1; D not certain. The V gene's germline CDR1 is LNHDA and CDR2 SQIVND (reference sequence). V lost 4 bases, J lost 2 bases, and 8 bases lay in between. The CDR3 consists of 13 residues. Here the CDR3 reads CASSSVKNTEAFF. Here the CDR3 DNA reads TGTGCCAGTAGTAGCGTCAAAAACACTGAAGCTTTCTTT.

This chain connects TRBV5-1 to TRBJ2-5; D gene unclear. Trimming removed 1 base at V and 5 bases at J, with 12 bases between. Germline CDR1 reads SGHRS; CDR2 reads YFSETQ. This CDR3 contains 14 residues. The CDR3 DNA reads TGCGCCAGCAGCTTGCGGCACCTAGGGGAGACCCAGTACTTC. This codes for CASSLRHLGETQYF.

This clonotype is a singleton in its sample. The CDR3 reads CSARVGGPETQYF. The CDR3 nucleotides are TGCAGTGCTAGAGTGGGAGGGCCCGAGACCCAGTACTTC. V gene TRBV20-1 combines with J gene TRBJ2-5, with TRBD2 matching over 7 bases. V was pared by 1 base and J by 5 bases, with 4 bases of the junction left unmatched. Per germline, CDR1 DFQATT and CDR2 SNEGSKA (reference sequence). The CDR3 runs to 13 residues.

The CDR3 DNA reads as TGCGCCAGCAGCCAAGGGACTAGTGTAAGAGATACGCAGTATTTT. Translated, it gives CASSQGTSVRDTQYF. The V and J genes are TRBV4-1 and TRBJ2-3, with 7 bases identical to TRBD2. CDR1 and CDR2 from the germline V gene are MGHRA and YSYEKL. V lost 1 base, J lost 5 bases, and 6 bases stayed unmatched. The CDR3 sequence is 15 residues long.

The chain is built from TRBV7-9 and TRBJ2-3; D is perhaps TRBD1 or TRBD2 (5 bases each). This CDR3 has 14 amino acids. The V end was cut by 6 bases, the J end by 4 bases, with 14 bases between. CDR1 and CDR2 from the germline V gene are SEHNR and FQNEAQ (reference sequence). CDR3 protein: CASRQRGGADTQYF. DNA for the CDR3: TGTGCCAGCAGACAGAGGGGTGGCGCAGATACGCAGTATTTT.

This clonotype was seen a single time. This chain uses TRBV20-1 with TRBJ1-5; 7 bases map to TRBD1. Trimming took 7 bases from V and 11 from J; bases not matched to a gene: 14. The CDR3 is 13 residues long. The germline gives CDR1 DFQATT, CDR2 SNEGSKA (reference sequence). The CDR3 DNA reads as TGCAGTGGGAATCAGGGGGTCGGTGGAGCCCAGCATTTT. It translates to CSGNQGVGGAQHF.

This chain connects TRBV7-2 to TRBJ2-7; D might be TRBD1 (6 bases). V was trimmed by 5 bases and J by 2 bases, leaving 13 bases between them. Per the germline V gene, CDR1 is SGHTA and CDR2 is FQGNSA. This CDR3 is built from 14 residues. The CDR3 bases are TGTGCCAGCAGCCTACGGGGACAAGCCTACGAGCAGTACTTC. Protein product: CASSLRGQAYEQYF.

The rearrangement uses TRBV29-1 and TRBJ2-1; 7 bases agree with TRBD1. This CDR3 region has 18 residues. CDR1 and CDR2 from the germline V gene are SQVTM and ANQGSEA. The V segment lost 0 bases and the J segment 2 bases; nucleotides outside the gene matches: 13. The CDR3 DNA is TGCAGCGTTGAAGATCTCACCAGTGGGCAGGGGGCCTACAATGAGCAGTTCTTC. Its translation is CSVEDLTSGQGAYNEQFF.

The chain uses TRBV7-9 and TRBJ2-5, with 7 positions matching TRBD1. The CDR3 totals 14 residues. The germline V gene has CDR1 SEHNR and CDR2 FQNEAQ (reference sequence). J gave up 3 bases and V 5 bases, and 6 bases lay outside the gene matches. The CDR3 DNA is TGTGCCAGCAGCCCCCTGGGACAGAAAGAGACCCAGTACTTC. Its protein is CASSPLGQKETQYF.

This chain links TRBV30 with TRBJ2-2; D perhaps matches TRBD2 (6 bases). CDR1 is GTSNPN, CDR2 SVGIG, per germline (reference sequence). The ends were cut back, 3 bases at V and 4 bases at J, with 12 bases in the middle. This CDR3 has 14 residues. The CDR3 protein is CAWRVGEVTGELFF. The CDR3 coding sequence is TGTGCCTGGAGAGTCGGGGAGGTCACCGGGGAGCTGTTTTTT.

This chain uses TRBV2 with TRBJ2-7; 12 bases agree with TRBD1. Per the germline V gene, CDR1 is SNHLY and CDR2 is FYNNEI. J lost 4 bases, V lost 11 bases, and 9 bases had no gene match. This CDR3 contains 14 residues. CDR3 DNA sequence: TGTGCCGGCCAACCGGGACAGGGGGCGTACGAGCAGTACTTC. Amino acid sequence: CAGQPGQGAYEQYF.

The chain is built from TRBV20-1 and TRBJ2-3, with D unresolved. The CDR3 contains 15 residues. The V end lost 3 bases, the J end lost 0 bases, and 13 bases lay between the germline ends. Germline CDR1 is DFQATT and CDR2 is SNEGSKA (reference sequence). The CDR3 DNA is TGCAGTGCTAGGGGCCACCTAGAAAGCACAGATACGCAGTATTTT. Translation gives CSARGHLESTDTQYF.

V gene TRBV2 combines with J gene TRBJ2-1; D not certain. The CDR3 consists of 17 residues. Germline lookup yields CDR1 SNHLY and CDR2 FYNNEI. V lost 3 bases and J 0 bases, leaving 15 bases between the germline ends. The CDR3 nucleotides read TGTGCCAGCAGTGACGCGAAAGGCGCCTCCTCCTACAATGAGCAGTTCTTC. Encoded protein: CASSDAKGASSYNEQFF. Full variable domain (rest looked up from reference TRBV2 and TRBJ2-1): EPEVTQTPSHQVTQMGQEVILRCVPISNHLYFYWYRQILGQKVEFLVSFYNNEISEKSEIFDDQFSVERPDGSNFTLKIRSTKLEDSAMYFCASSDAKGASSYNEQFFGPGTRLTVL.

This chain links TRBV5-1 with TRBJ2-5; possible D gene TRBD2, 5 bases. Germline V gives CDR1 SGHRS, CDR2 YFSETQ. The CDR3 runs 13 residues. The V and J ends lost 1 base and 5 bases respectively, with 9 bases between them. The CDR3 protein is CASSLNGGETQYF. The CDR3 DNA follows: TGCGCCAGCAGCTTGAACGGCGGGGAGACCCAGTACTTC.

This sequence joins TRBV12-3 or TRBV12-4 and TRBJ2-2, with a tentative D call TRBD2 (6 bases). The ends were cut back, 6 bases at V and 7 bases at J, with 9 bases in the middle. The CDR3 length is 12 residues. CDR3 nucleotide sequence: TGTGCCAGCAGGCGGGGTGACGGGGAGCTGTTTTTT. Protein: CASRRGDGELFF.

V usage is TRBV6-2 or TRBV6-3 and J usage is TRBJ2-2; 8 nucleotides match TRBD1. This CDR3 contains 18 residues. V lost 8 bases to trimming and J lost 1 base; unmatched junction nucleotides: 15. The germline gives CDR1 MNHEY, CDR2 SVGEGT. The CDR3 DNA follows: TGTGCCAGCGGCCCCTACCGTGGACAGGGAAAGAACACCGGGGAGCTGTTTTTT. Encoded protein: CASGPYRGQGKNTGELFF.

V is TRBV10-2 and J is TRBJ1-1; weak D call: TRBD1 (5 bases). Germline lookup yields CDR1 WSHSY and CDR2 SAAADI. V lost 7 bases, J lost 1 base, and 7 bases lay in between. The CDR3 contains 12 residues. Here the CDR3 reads CASNGQNTEAFF. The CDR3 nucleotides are TGCGCCAGCAACGGACAGAACACTGAAGCTTTCTTT.

The CDR3 region has the DNA TGTGCCTGGAGTCCCCGGGACTATGGCTACACCTTC. It translates to CAWSPRDYGYTF. The rearrangement links TRBV30 to TRBJ1-2; D is ambiguous. CDR1 GTSNPN and CDR2 SVGIG come from the germline V gene (reference sequence). The V end lost 2 bases, the J end lost 3 bases, and 7 bases lay between the germline ends. The CDR3 is made up of 12 amino acids.